A selection of T cell receptor beta chains follows, all from one sample in a study of T cells in Graves' hyperthyroidism and ophthalmopathy. MiXCR was run by TCRdb on the multiplex PCR reads, yielding one entry per CDR3 protein. This table holds around 600,000 distinct CDR3 sequences, over 12% found once. Sequencing was carried out using blood. The receptors were sampled from a woman between 18 and 29 years old with Graves' ophthalmopathy. CDR3s leave out the opening cysteine and the closing phenylalanine or tryptophan.

>TRBJ2-2|14|TRBV11-1
ASSPRTSSNTGELF
>TRBJ2-1|10|TRBV5-6
ASTDRLNEQF
>TRBJ1-1|10|TRBV12-3/TRBV12-4
ASRPVNTEAF
>TRBJ2-7|12|TRBV5-1
ASSSSPTTYEQY
>TRBJ2-7|11|TRBV20-1
SAAGARSGEQY
>TRBJ2-7|12|TRBV2
ASSGSQGIYEQY
>TRBJ2-2|18|TRBV3-1
ASSLRYIAGDLRRTGELF
>TRBJ2-1|11|TRBV5-1
ASSFPPNGEQF
>TRBJ1-5|13|TRBV20-1
SARQNRGTDQPQH
>TRBJ2-3|15|TRBV3-1
ASSLQGTSGRLDTQY
>TRBJ2-1|15|TRBV7-3
ASSLSPGTGRYNEQF
>TRBJ2-1|17|TRBV7-6
ASSPKGLAGRSSYNEQF
>TRBJ2-1|12|TRBV20-1
SAREAGGGNEQF
>TRBJ1-4|15|TRBV27
ASSLLMGGGAFRKLF
>TRBJ2-7|13|TRBV12-3/TRBV12-4
ASSPGTNPSYEQY
>TRBJ2-7|13|TRBV6-1
ASSWGGGGLGEQY
>TRBJ1-2|10|TRBV6-2/TRBV6-3
ASSPVEYCYT
>TRBJ2-3|13|TRBV9
ASSSGRQSTDTQY
>TRBJ2-5|14|TRBV4-2
ASSPTGATTQETQY